This T cell receptor beta chain was captured in a study of CD8 T cells in ankylosing spondylitis. Findings of the study overall: Characteristic, it appeared, of ankylosing spondylitis blood was a TCR beta motif of 7 or 8 highly homologous variants. Before this, some motif variants had been reported in reactive arthritis synovial fluid and blood. Enrichment of disease-linked clones was reportedly significant in matched ankylosing spondylitis synovial fluid.

Making the TCR beta libraries involved quantitative 5'-RACE with molecular barcodes. TCRdb analysed the 5' RACE reads with MiXCR anew, one entry per CDR3 protein. The data contain hundreds of thousands of distinct CDR3 sequences, roughly 26% of them seen just once; the ten biggest clones take up roughly 1%. Per germline, CDR1 SGDLS and CDR2 YYNGEE. Trimming took off 0 bases at V and 4 bases at J, with 13 bases between the two ends. This CDR3 spans 15 amino acids. As to this clonotype: Its target is not known.

The chain combines TRBV9 with TRBJ1-1; D ambiguous. The specimen was blood, either unsorted or a sorted T cell fraction (not recorded which). The clonotype originates from a male donor with ankylosing spondylitis. The CDR3 nucleotides read TGTGCCAGCAGCGTAGATCCCCGGACGTCCACTGAAGCTTTCTTT. It yields the protein CASSVDPRTSTEAFF.